This T cell receptor (beta chain) was recorded in a study of molecular identifiers for immune sequencing clone quantification. Study at large: Within a replicate experiment, RNA obtained from either around 20,000 or 100,000 naive CD8 cells was divided into five aliquots, and four of those aliquots were then sequenced.

The sample holds one count of this clonotype. Bulk TCR libraries used previously described methods and listed TCR primers. TCRdb re-analysed the PCR reads in MiXCR, keeping a single row per CDR3 protein. The sample contains under 600,000 distinct CDR3 sequences, about 20% of which appear only once. The TCR sequence derives from a human donor in good health. Some libraries in this study had Jurkat cell RNA spiked in. The sequenced material came from naive CD8+ T cells from blood, with Jurkat cell RNA spiked in. Subset in this sample: FACS-sorted CD8+CD4-CCR7+CD45RA+ naive T cells.

Here the CDR3 reads CSPGRVEEGYTF. CDR3 DNA sequence: TGCAGTCCTGGCAGGGTCGAGGAGGGCTACACCTTC. The chain uses TRBV20-1 and TRBJ1-2; TRBD1 is a possible D gene (5 bases). This CDR3 has 12 residues. Trimming pared 8 bases from V and 8 bases from J, leaving 18 bases between. Germline loops: CDR1 DFQATT, CDR2 SNEGSKA (reference sequence).